This is a list of T cell receptor beta chains from one sample in a study of cytomegalovirus exposure and HLA in healthy donors. TCRdb's copy holds only in-frame clones and misses some; the assay was immunoSEQ multiplex PCR. The data hold fewer than 350,000 clones, with around 90% observed a single time. Sequencing was performed on PBMCs. The receptors were gathered from a woman aged 18-29 years in good health and CMV-seronegative. CDR3s include the opening cysteine and the closing phenylalanine or tryptophan. D genes are given only for firm matches. Some rows have no size entry. The others give once, few or many, or a class for an expanded clone.

D gene,J gene,V gene,clone size,CDR3 protein,CDR3 DNA
TRBD1,TRBJ1-1,TRBV2,NA,CASSRDRNTEAFF,TGTGCCAGCAGCCGGGACAGGAACACTGAAGCTTTCTTT
TRBD1,TRBJ1-1,TRBV19,NA,CASATGGFTEAFF,TGTGCCAGTGCGACAGGGGGCTTTACTGAAGCTTTCTTT
TRBD2,TRBJ2-5,TRBV9,NA,CASSVGSGGSNPETQYF,TGTGCCAGCAGCGTAGGTAGCGGGGGGTCCAACCCAGAGACCCAGTACTTC
NA,TRBJ2-2,TRBV27,NA,CASSPPPGHINTGELFF,TGTGCCAGCAGTCCCCCCCCGGGACATATAAACACCGGGGAGCTGTTTTTT
TRBD1,TRBJ2-7,TRBV5-1,NA,CASRLGQGLYEQYF,TGCGCCAGCAGGCTCGGACAGGGACTCTACGAGCAGTACTTC
TRBD1,TRBJ2-1,TRBV5-4,NA,CASSARQGSGEQFF,TGTGCCAGCAGCGCCAGACAGGGCTCGGGTGAGCAGTTCTTC
TRBD1,TRBJ1-2,TRBV13,NA,CASSLEVRGREFLYGYTF,TGTGCCAGCAGCTTAGAGGTCAGGGGGCGCGAGTTCCTCTATGGCTACACCTTC
NA,TRBJ1-1,TRBV5-1,once,CASSLPLSGETEAFF,TGCGCCAGCAGCTTGCCCCTTTCCGGGGAGACTGAAGCTTTCTTT
NA,TRBJ1-1,TRBV6-5,NA,CASSYSEGDTEAFF,TGTGCCAGCAGTTACTCAGAAGGAGACACTGAAGCTTTCTTT
TRBD1,TRBJ1-2,TRBV7-9,once,CASSLGGQGNYGYTF,TGTGCCAGCAGCTTAGGGGGACAGGGGAACTATGGCTACACCTTC
NA,TRBJ1-1,TRBV6-5,NA,CASIRSGLRPEAFF,TGTGCCAGCATCCGATCAGGCCTCCGCCCTGAAGCTTTCTTT
NA,TRBJ1-1,TRBV6-5,NA,CASSYSRGGNTEAFF,TGTGCCAGCAGTTATTCCAGAGGGGGAAACACTGAAGCTTTCTTT
NA,TRBJ1-1,TRBV5-1,NA,CASSPFELSNTEAFF,TGCGCCAGCAGCCCCTTTGAGCTGTCGAACACTGAAGCTTTCTTT
NA,TRBJ2-2,TRBV11-2,NA,CASSLGANTGELFF,TGTGCCAGCAGCTTAGGGGCTAACACCGGGGAGCTGTTTTTT
TRBD2,TRBJ2-2,TRBV6-1,NA,CASIISGGTTGELFF,TGTGCCAGCATCATTAGCGGGGGAACCACCGGGGAGCTGTTTTTT
TRBD1,TRBJ1-1,TRBV7-2,NA,CASSLGQGPMNTEAFF,TGTGCCAGCAGCTTAGGACAGGGCCCCATGAACACTGAAGCTTTCTTT
TRBD1,TRBJ1-1,TRBV7-8,NA,CASSSGTGEAFF,TGTGCCAGCAGCTCCGGGACAGGGGAAGCTTTCTTT